A single sample is the source of the 30 T cell receptor beta chains below, sequenced in a study of T cells in Graves' hyperthyroidism and ophthalmopathy (dated by TCRdb to the late 2010s). The library was produced with multiplex PCR. The instrument given in TCRdb is Illumina HiSeq 2000. The TCR beta CDR3 regions were amplified from the RNA transcripts. The TCR CDR3 was subjected to a first round of RT-PCR using the HTBI primer set and the Qiagen OneStep RT-PCR kit. TCRdb reprocessed the public reads (quality trimming at Q25 with fastp, clone calling with MiXCR) and kept in-frame beta chains. Each CDR3 protein gets just one entry, which takes the most common genes and DNA from the rows behind it. In all, the sample holds about 290,000 distinct CDR3 sequences, and 16% of those were seen once. The top ten clonotypes cover around 34% of the sample. The sample comprised blood. The receptors stem from a man between 25 and 39 years old with Graves' hyperthyroidism.

About this clonotype: With a much larger clone just one base away, this may be a read error. The V and J genes are TRBV6-1 and TRBJ2-7; unclear D gene. The DNA end favors TRBJ2-1, so the J call may be wrong. The CDR3 is 17 residues long. Germline V CDR1 and CDR2: MNHNS, SASEGT. DNA of the CDR3: TGTGCCAGCAGTGAAGGTCTAGTTGCAGGCCAGACCTACGAGCAGTTCTTC. Its protein product is CASSEGLVAGQTYEQFF.

The chain has TRBV7-2 and TRBJ2-6, with D perhaps matching TRBD2 (6 bases). Between the trimmed V and J ends, which lost 2 bases and 0 bases, there was a span of 23 bases. This CDR3 is 21 amino acids long. Germline V gives CDR1 SGHTA, CDR2 FQGNSA. Here the CDR3 DNA reads TGTGCCAGCAGCTTACCACCGGGGAGGTTGGCGGGAACCTCTGGGGCCAACGTCCTGACTTTC. Translation: CASSLPPGRLAGTSGANVLTF.

This clonotype was picked up many times. This chain connects TRBV5-1 to TRBJ2-2; possible D gene TRBD2, 6 bases. V gave up 0 bases and J gave up 6 bases, with 9 bases separating them. This CDR3 is 14 amino acids long. Germline V gene sequence: CDR1 SGHRS, CDR2 YFSETQ. The CDR3 DNA sequence: TGCGCCAGCAGCTTGGCGGGAGAGGCCGGGGAGCTGTTTTTT. Its translation is CASSLAGEAGELFF.

This clonotype has at least ten counts. The V and J genes are TRBV18 and TRBJ2-5; no definite D call. The CDR3 is made up of 13 amino acids. V gave up 5 bases and J gave up 0 bases, with 7 bases separating them. Germline V gene lookup returns CDR1 KGHSH and CDR2 LQKENI. For the CDR3, the DNA is TGTGCCAGCTCAGCTACACACCAAGAGACCCAGTACTTC. It codes for CASSATHQETQYF.

The sample holds many counts of this clonotype. This chain connects TRBV7-2 to TRBJ2-7; D is ambiguous. Germline V gene lookup returns CDR1 SGHTA and CDR2 FQGNSA. This CDR3 spans 11 amino acids. The germline V and J ends were trimmed by 6 bases and 4 bases, with 7 bases remaining between them. The CDR3: CASSLLYEQYF. DNA of the CDR3: TGTGCCAGCAGTCTTCTGTACGAGCAGTACTTC.

The CDR3 sequence is CASSLAQGHQETQYF. CDR3 coding DNA: TGCGCCAGCAGCTTGGCCCAAGGCCACCAAGAGACCCAGTACTTC. The V gene is TRBV5-1, the J gene TRBJ2-5; D unclear. The CDR3 is 15 residues long. The germline V gene has CDR1 SGHRS and CDR2 YFSETQ. Trimming pared 0 bases from V and 0 bases from J, leaving 9 bases between.

On this clonotype: The junction and the germline gene differ at one end; a read error may be behind it. The V gene is TRBV4-1, the J gene TRBJ2-7; 9 nucleotides agree with TRBD2. CDR3 length: 15 amino acids. CDR1 MGHRA and CDR2 YSYEKL come from the germline V gene. The CDR3 loop is CASSQDPSGVYELYF. The CDR3, as DNA: TGCGCCAGCAGCCAAGATCCTAGCGGGGTCTACGAGCTGTACTTC.

This clonotype was counted many times. This chain connects TRBV7-9 to TRBJ2-5; 7 bases are a match to TRBD2. From germline, CDR1 is SEHNR and CDR2 FQNEAQ (reference sequence). This CDR3 has 15 residues. Trimming at V came to 5 bases and at J to 3 bases, leaving 9 bases not matched to a gene. The CDR3 loop reads CASSPEGLLEETQYF. For the CDR3, the DNA is TGTGCCAGCAGCCCGGAGGGACTATTAGAAGAGACCCAGTACTTC.

This clonotype was seen many times. The V and J genes are TRBV28 and TRBJ2-3; 7 bases are shared with TRBD1. Germline trimming cut 3 bases from V and 3 bases from J; bases unmatched to any gene: 6. The V gene's germline CDR1 is MDHEN and CDR2 SYDVKM. There are 15 residues in the CDR3. Here the CDR3 reads CASSLPGGRTDTQYF. In nucleotides, the CDR3 is TGTGCCAGCAGTTTGCCAGGGGGTCGGACAGATACGCAGTATTTT.

This clonotype was seen repeatedly, ten times or more. V is TRBV7-3 and J is TRBJ2-1, with 7 bases lining up with TRBD1. Losses at the gene ends were 4 bases for V and 5 bases for J; bases not matched to a gene: 8. In germline, CDR1 is SGHTA, CDR2 FQGTGA. CDR3 size: 15 residues. DNA for the CDR3: TGTGCCAGCAGCTCCACGGACAGGAGACACAATGAGCAGTTCTTC. Protein sequence: CASSSTDRRHNEQFF. Variable domain in full (rest from reference TRBV7-3 and TRBJ2-1): GAGVSQTPSNKVTEKGKYVELRCDPISGHTALYWYRQSLGQGPEFLIYFQGTGAADDSGLPNDRFFAVRPEGSVSTLKIQRTERGDSAVYLCASSSTDRRHNEQFFGPGTRLTVL.

This clonotype was seen at least ten times. The rearrangement joins TRBV3-1 to TRBJ1-2; D uncertain. V lost 10 bases and J lost 8, with 23 bases in between. The V gene's germline CDR1 is LGHDT and CDR2 YNNKEL (reference sequence). CDR3 size: 14 residues. This CDR3 is CATQPHGVLTGYTF. CDR3 in DNA: TGTGCCACGCAGCCCCATGGAGTTCTGACGGGCTACACCTTC.

In this sample, this clonotype turned up a few times. This chain connects TRBV6-2 or TRBV6-3 to TRBJ2-2, with 7 bases that match TRBD2. The V gene end was trimmed by 5 bases and the J gene end by 5 bases; junction bases not matched to a gene: 11. Germline CDR1 is MNHEY and CDR2 is SVGEGT. The CDR3 loop spans 16 amino acids. The CDR3, as DNA: TGTGCCAGCAGTCAAACGTTTACGGGAGGTACCGGGGAGCTGTTTTTT. Translating it yields CASSQTFTGGTGELFF.

This clonotype was seen only a few times. The J gene is TRBJ2-1, the V gene TRBV5-1; D possibly corresponds to TRBD1 (5 bases). The CDR3 runs 13 residues. Germline V gene sequence: CDR1 SGHRS, CDR2 YFSETQ. Trimming shortened V by 4 bases and J by 6 bases, and 11 bases separated the two germline ends. CDR3 sequence (DNA): TGCGCCAGCAGCCCTAGGGGTATCAATGAGCAGTTCTTC. Protein: CASSPRGINEQFF.

This clonotype was observed a handful of times. The CDR3 DNA is TGTGCCAGCGGCTCCCGGGACAGGGGTTACGAGCAGTACTTC. Encoded protein: CASGSRDRGYEQYF. The genes are TRBV28 and TRBJ2-7; 10 bases align to TRBD1. Trimming cost V 8 bases and J 4 bases; bases outside gene matches: 8. Germline CDR1 MDHEN, CDR2 SYDVKM. CDR3 size: 14 residues.

This clonotype was observed many times. This rearrangement joins TRBV12-3 or TRBV12-4 to TRBJ1-1, with D unclear. The CDR3 spans 14 residues. Trimming stripped 2 bases from V and 6 bases from J, with 13 bases between. CDR3 sequence reads: CASSLRVVRPEAFF. The CDR3 bases are TGTGCCAGCAGTTTACGGGTTGTAAGACCTGAAGCTTTCTTT.

This chain links TRBV2 with TRBJ2-2; D is ambiguous. The CDR3 runs to 16 residues. Between the trimmed V and J ends, which lost 7 bases and 1 base, there was a span of 16 bases. Germline V gives CDR1 SNHLY, CDR2 FYNNEI. CDR3 nucleotide sequence: TGTGCCAGCAAGGAATTTGGAGCTTTGAACACCGGGGAGCTGTTTTTT. Translated: CASKEFGALNTGELFF.

This clonotype was observed many times. DNA for the CDR3: TGTGCCAGCAGCTCCCCCCGGGATGAGCAGTTCTTC. The encoded protein is CASSSPRDEQFF. This chain connects TRBV7-9 to TRBJ2-1, with D hard to call. The CDR3 totals 12 residues. Germline CDR1 and CDR2: SEHNR and FQNEAQ (reference sequence). Between the trimmed V and J ends, which lost 4 bases and 8 bases, there was a span of 9 bases. The entire variable domain, with the rest obtained from reference TRBV7-9 and TRBJ2-1, is as follows: DTGVSQNPRHKITKRGQNVTFRCDPISEHNRLYWYRQTLGQGPEFLTYFQNEAQLEKSRLLSDRFSAERPKGSFSTLEIQRTEQGDSAMYLCASSSPRDEQFFGPGTRLTVL.

There are a few counts of this clonotype. V and J are TRBV2 and TRBJ1-5; 8 bases are a match to TRBD1. Germline V lookup: CDR1 SNHLY, CDR2 FYNNEI. The V and J ends lost 2 bases and 8 bases, in that order; junction bases with no gene match: 8. This CDR3 comprises 15 residues. The CDR3 coding sequence is TGTGCCAGCAGTGAAACGGCAGGGGGCTGGGAGCCCCAGCATTTT. Its translation is CASSETAGGWEPQHF.

The rearrangement uses TRBV7-8 and TRBJ1-1; D is uncertain. This CDR3 has 12 residues. Between the trimmed V and J ends, which lost 3 bases and 3 bases, there was a span of 5 bases. Looked up from germline, CDR1 is SGHVS and CDR2 is FQNEAQ. CDR3 nucleotide sequence: TGTGCCAGCAGCTTCAGATACACTGAAGCTTTCTTT. Translating gives CASSFRYTEAFF.

This clonotype has more than one count but fewer than ten. V and J are TRBV13 and TRBJ2-2; D unresolved. CDR1 is PRHDT, CDR2 FYEKMQ, per germline (reference sequence). The V end was cut by 3 bases, the J end by 7 bases, with 12 bases between. The CDR3 length is 14 residues. The CDR3: CASSFGSVGGELFF. Written as DNA, the CDR3 is TGTGCCAGCAGCTTCGGGTCAGTAGGCGGGGAGCTGTTTTTT.

This clonotype was seen a few times. The chain carries TRBV5-1 and TRBJ1-3; D may be TRBD1 (5 bases). The CDR3 covers 15 residues. Germline V CDR1 and CDR2: SGHRS, YFSETQ. The germline V and J ends were trimmed by 4 bases and 0 bases, with 11 bases remaining between them. This chain's CDR3 is CASSMDTRSGNTIYF. The CDR3 DNA follows: TGCGCCAGCAGCATGGACACCCGCTCTGGAAACACCATATATTTT.

This chain links TRBV14 with TRBJ1-6; tentative D call: TRBD1 (6 bases). V was pared by 5 bases and J by 9 bases, with 14 bases between. The CDR3 runs to 14 residues. The germline CDR1 and CDR2 sequences are SGHDN and FVKESK. The CDR3 nucleotides read TGTGCCAGCAGCGGCACAGGGCTTGGTTCACCCCTCCACTTT. Its protein is CASSGTGLGSPLHF.

This clonotype was counted at least ten times. J is TRBJ1-2 and V is TRBV6-1; 9 bases match TRBD1. Trimming removed 6 bases from V and 9 bases from J; junction bases left unmatched: 8. CDR1 is MNHNS and CDR2 is SASEGT in the germline V gene. This CDR3 region has 13 residues. CDR3 bases: TGTGCCAGCAGAGCCGGGACAGGGATACGCTACACCTTC. It is translated as CASRAGTGIRYTF.

Only a few counts were recorded for this clonotype. The CDR3 protein is CASATGEVNQPQHF. As DNA, the CDR3 is TGTGCCAGTGCGACAGGGGAGGTCAATCAGCCCCAGCATTTT. J is TRBJ1-5 and V is TRBV19; the match to TRBD1 covers 8 bases. The germline CDR1 and CDR2 sequences are LNHDA and SQIVND (reference sequence). This CDR3 is 14 amino acids long. The junction had 6 bases not matched to a gene; V was cut back by 8 bases and J by 3 bases.

This clonotype came up many times. V and J are TRBV3-1 and TRBJ2-1, with 9 bases identical to TRBD2. With 9 bases clipped from V and 9 bases from J, the junction kept 9 bases outside the gene matches. The CDR3 runs 13 residues. Per the germline V gene, CDR1 is LGHDT and CDR2 is YNNKEL (reference sequence). CDR3 sequence reads: CASEGTSRGEQFF. The CDR3 region has the DNA TGTGCCAGTGAGGGGACTAGCAGAGGTGAGCAGTTCTTC.

This clonotype was observed many times. This chain links TRBV24-1 with TRBJ2-3; TRBD1 matches 7 bases. Germline trimming cut 2 bases from V and 0 bases from J; bases unmatched to any gene: 4. The CDR3 is made up of 16 amino acids. Germline V gene data show CDR1 as KGHDR and CDR2 as SFDVKD. The CDR3 DNA sequence: TGTGCCACCAGTGATTGGCGACAGGGTAGCACAGATACGCAGTATTTT. It is translated as CATSDWRQGSTDTQYF.

This clonotype was seen repeatedly, ten times or more. The V call is TRBV12-3 or TRBV12-4, the J call TRBJ1-3, with D unresolved. V was trimmed by 2 bases and J by 0 bases, leaving 5 bases between them. The CDR3 length is 14 residues. This CDR3 reads CASSLSNSGNTIYF. CDR3 nucleotides: TGTGCCAGCAGTTTATCTAACTCTGGAAACACCATATATTTT.

The table lists this clonotype with a count of one. The junction departs from the called germline gene at one end, perhaps through a read error. V is TRBV19 and J is TRBJ1-1, with D hard to call. The CDR3 loop spans 13 amino acids. Germline-derived CDR1 and CDR2 are LNHDA and SQIVND (reference sequence). The CDR3 region has the DNA TGTGCCAGTAGTACCGGACTGAACACTGAAGGTTTCTTT. Residues: CASSTGLNTEGFF.

The chain carries TRBV20-1 and TRBJ2-5; TRBD2 might be the D (6 bases). Trimming removed 0 bases from V and 4 bases from J, with 12 bases in between. CDR1 and CDR2 from the germline V gene are DFQATT and SNEGSKA (reference sequence). The CDR3 totals 14 residues. CDR3 region: CSARDNRGLETQYF. The CDR3 DNA sequence: TGCAGTGCTAGAGATAATCGGGGACTAGAGACCCAGTACTTC.

V usage is TRBV4-2 and J usage is TRBJ1-5; D remains unclear. V was trimmed by 2 bases and J by 4 bases, leaving 6 bases between them. Germline assignment: CDR1 LGHNA and CDR2 YNFKEQ. This CDR3 has 13 residues. CDR3 sequence reads: CASSQNINQPQHF. The CDR3 coding sequence is TGTGCCAGCAGCCAAAATATAAATCAGCCCCAGCATTTT.